The entry below describes one T cell receptor beta chain. This sample is part of a study of blood T cell repertoires in COVID-19. As for the study in general: Material from acute and convalescent COVID-19 was sourced from the United States, Italy and Spain. T cells, B-cell-depleted T cells, or PBMCs supplied cDNA or gDNA.

Authors' data handling: Amplification with reference gene primers provided the estimates of nucleated cell counts. Clones were sequenced by immunoSEQ multiplex PCR, and TCRdb holds only the in-frame ones, with some missing. V, J and clone size derive from that table, while D and trimming were established from the DNA sequence. In the table there are roughly 300,000 clones, roughly 87% of which are singletons. Germline CDR1 is MNHEY and CDR2 is SMNVEV (reference sequence). J gave up 8 bases and V 1 base, and 11 bases lay outside the gene matches. This CDR3 comprises 16 residues. This clonotype was sampled from a man younger than 35 with active or convalescent COVID-19. The chain recombines TRBV27 with TRBJ1-2, with 9 bases aligning to TRBD1. The sample comprised peripheral blood. This chain's CDR3 is CASSLLSLGTGKGYTF. The CDR3 bases are TGTGCCAGCAGTTTATTATCTCTCGGGACAGGGAAGGGCTACACCTTC.